These 4 T cell receptor beta chains originate from one sample sequenced in a study of a mutant IDH1 vaccine in newly diagnosed glioma (dated by TCRdb to the early 2020s). Library construction relied on the immunoSEQ multiplex PCR assay. The table was pulled from immuneACCESS by TCRdb, which kept in-frame rearrangements only. Such tables lose some clones; where checked, under half of the loss comes from unresolved V genes, and the rest has no known cause. In this sample the table shows fewer than 85,000 clones, over 75% of which occur a single time. Around 5% of the sample is taken by the ten largest. These receptors lack a known antigen. The time point label on this specimen signifies: week 47, end of study. Each vaccine dose was 300 ug of a 20-mer mutant IDH1 peptide in Montanide, given subcutaneously with topical imiquimod. The sample was PBMCs, taken from a glioma patient whose treatment included an IDH1 peptide vaccine. The receptors derive from a man aged 40-50 years with glioma.

The chain is built from TRBV5-1 and TRBJ1-4; the D gene is possibly TRBD1 (5 bases). Per the germline V gene, CDR1 is SGHRS and CDR2 is YFSETQ. CDR3 length equals 16 residues. V lost 1 base and J lost 1, with 11 bases in between. CDR3 nucleotide sequence: TGCGCCAGCAGCTTGTATGGGGCGCGAACTAATGAAAAACTGTTTTTT. It encodes CASSLYGARTNEKLFF.

The chain is built from TRBV19 and TRBJ2-1, with D tentatively TRBD2 (5 bases). V lost 8 bases, J lost 10 bases, and 15 bases lay in between. Germline CDR1 is LNHDA and CDR2 is SQIVND (reference sequence). CDR3 size: 12 residues. The CDR3 sequence is CASGQRLLEQFF. CDR3 nucleotides: TGTGCCAGTGGGCAGAGACTATTGGAGCAGTTCTTC.

The gene calls are TRBV7-2 and TRBJ2-7; D unclear. The germline gives CDR1 SGHTA, CDR2 FQGNSA. Trimming took off 5 bases at V and 9 bases at J, with 5 bases between the two ends. This CDR3 comprises 9 residues. The CDR3 nucleotides read TGTGCCAGCAGCCCGGTGCAGTACTTC. Protein sequence: CASSPVQYF.

The chain recombines TRBV28 with TRBJ2-1; 10 positions match TRBD2. The CDR3 length is 16 residues. The germline CDR1 and CDR2 sequences are MDHEN and SYDVKM. After removal of 5 bases from V and 5 bases from J, the junction contained 9 bases not matched to a gene. The CDR3: CASSPRGLAGDNEQFF. CDR3 bases: TGTGCCAGCAGTCCCCGGGGGCTAGCGGGAGACAATGAGCAGTTCTTC.